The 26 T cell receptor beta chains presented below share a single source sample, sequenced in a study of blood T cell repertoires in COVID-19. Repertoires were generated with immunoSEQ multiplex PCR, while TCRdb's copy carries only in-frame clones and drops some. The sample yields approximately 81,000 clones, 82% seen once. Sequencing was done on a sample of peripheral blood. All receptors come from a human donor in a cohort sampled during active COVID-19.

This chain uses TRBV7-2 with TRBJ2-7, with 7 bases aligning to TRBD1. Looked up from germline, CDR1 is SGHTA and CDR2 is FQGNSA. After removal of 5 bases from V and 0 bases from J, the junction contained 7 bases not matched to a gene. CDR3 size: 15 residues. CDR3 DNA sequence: TGTGCCAGCAGCCCCCGACAGGGTAGCTCCTACGAGCAGTACTTC. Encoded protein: CASSPRQGSSYEQYF.

CDR3 loop: CASRGSTVGEQYF. The CDR3 region has the DNA TGTGCCAGCAGGGGATCGACAGTAGGCGAGCAGTACTTC. This chain links TRBV7-9 with TRBJ2-7, with D maybe TRBD1 (5 bases). This CDR3 comprises 13 residues. Germline lookup yields CDR1 SEHNR and CDR2 FQNEAQ (reference sequence). V was clipped by 6 bases and J by 6 bases, with 15 bases between them.

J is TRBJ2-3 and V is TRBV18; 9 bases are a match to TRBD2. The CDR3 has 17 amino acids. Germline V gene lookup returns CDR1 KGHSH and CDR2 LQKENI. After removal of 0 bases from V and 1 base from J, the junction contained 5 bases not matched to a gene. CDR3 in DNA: TGTGCCAGCTCACCACCGCGCGGGGGGGCAGGCACAGATACGCAGTATTTT. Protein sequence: CASSPPRGGAGTDTQYF.

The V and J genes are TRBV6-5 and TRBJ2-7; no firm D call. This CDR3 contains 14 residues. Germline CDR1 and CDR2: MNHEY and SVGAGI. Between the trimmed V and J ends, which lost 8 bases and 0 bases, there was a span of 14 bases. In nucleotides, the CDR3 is TGTGCCAGCCCTGTGGTCGGGTTCTCCTACGAGCAGTACTTC. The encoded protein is CASPVVGFSYEQYF.

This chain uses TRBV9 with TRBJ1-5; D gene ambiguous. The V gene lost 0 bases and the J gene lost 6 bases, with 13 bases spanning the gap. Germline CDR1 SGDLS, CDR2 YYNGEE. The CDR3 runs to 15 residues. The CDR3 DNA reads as TGTGCCAGCAGCGTAGGGGCAGATCTCCGTCAGCCCCAGCATTTT. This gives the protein CASSVGADLRQPQHF.

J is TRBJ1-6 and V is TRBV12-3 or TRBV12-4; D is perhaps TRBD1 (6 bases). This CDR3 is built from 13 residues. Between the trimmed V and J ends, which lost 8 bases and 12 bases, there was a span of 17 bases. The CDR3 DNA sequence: TGTGCCAGCGCGCGGGGGCGCGTTTTACCCCTCCACTTT. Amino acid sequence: CASARGRVLPLHF.

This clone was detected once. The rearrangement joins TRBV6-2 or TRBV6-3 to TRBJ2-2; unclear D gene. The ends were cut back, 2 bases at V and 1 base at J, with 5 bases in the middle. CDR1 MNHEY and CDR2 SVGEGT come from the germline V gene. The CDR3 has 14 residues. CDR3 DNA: TGTGCCAGCAGTTACGCAGTGAACACCGGGGAGCTGTTTTTT. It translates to CASSYAVNTGELFF.

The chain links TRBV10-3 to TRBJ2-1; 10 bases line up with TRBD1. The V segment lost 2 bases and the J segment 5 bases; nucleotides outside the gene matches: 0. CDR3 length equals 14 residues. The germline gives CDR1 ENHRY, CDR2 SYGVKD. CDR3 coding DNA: TGTGCCATCAGTGAGGGACAGGGGGACAATGAGCAGTTCTTC. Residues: CAISEGQGDNEQFF.

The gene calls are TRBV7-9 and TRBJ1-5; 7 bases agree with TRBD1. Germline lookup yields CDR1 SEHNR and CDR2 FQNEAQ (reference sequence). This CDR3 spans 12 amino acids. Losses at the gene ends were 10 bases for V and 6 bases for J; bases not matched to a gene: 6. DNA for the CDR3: TGTGCCACCGACAGGGTTGGTCAGCCCCAGCATTTT. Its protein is CATDRVGQPQHF.

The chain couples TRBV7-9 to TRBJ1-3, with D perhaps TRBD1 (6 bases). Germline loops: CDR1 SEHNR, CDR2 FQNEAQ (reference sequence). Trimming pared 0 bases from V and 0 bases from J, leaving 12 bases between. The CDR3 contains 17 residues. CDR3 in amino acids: CASSLAAGQHSGNTIYF. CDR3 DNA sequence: TGTGCCAGCAGCTTAGCCGCTGGACAGCACTCTGGAAACACCATATATTTT.

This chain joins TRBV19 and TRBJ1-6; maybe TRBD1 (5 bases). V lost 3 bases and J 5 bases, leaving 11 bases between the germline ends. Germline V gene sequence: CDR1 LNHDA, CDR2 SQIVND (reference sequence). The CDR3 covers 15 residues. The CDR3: CASSIGGVDNSPLHF. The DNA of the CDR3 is TGTGCCAGTAGTATTGGGGGGGTCGATAATTCACCCCTCCACTTT.

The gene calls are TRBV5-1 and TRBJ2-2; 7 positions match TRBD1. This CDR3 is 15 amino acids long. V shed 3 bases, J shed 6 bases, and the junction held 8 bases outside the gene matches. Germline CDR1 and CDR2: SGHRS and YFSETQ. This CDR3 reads CASSSRQGRAGELFF. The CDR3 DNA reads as TGCGCCAGCAGCTCCCGACAGGGCAGGGCCGGGGAGCTGTTTTTT.

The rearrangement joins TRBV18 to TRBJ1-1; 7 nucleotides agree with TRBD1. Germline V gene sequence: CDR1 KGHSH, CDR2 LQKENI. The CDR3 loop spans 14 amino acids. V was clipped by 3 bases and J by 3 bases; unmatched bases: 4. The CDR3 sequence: CASSPGQAYTEAFF. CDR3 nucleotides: TGTGCCAGCTCACCCGGACAGGCTTACACTGAAGCTTTCTTT.

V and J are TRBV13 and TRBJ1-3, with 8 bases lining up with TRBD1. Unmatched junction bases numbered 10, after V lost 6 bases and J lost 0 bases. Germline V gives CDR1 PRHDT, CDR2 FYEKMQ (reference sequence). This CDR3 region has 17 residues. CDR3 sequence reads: CASSYRLTGVSGNTIYF. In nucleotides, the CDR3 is TGTGCCAGCAGTTACCGTCTGACAGGGGTCTCTGGAAACACCATATATTTT. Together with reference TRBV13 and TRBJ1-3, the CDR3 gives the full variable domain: AAGVIQSPRHLIKEKRETATLKCYPIPRHDTVYWYQQGPGQDPQFLISFYEKMQSDKGSIPDRFSAQQFSDYHSELNMSSLELGDSALYFCASSYRLTGVSGNTIYFGEGSWLTVV.

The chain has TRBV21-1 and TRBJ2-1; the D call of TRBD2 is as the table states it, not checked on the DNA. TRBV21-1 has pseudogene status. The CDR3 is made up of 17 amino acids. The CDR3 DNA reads TGTGCCAGCAGCAAGGGACTAGCGGGGGCGATATACAATGAGCAGTTCTTC. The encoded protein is CASSKGLAGAIYNEQFF.

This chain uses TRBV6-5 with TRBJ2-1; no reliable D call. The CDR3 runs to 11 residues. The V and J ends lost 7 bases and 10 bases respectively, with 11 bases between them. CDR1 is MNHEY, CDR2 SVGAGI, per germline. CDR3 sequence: CASTGFWEQFF. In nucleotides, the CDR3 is TGTGCCAGCACAGGCTTCTGGGAGCAGTTCTTC.

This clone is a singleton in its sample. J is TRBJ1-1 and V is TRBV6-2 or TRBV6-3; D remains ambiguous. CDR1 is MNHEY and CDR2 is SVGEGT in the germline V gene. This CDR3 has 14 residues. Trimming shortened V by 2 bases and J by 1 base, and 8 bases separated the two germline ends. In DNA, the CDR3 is TGTGCCAGCAGTTACGTCAGAGGGAACACTGAAGCTTTCTTT. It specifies CASSYVRGNTEAFF.

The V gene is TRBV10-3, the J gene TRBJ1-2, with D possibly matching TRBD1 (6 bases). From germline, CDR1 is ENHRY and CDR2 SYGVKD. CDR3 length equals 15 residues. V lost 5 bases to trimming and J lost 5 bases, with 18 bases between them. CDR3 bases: TGTGCCATCAGTTTTTCCGGGACACTCTCGTATGGCTACACCTTC. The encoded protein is CAISFSGTLSYGYTF.

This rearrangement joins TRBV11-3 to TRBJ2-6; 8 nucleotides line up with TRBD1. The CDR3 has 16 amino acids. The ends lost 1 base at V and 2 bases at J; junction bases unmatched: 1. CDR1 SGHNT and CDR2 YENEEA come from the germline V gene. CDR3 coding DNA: TGTGCCAGCAGCTTAGCAGGGGGCGCTGGGGCCAACGTCCTGACTTTC. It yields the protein CASSLAGGAGANVLTF.

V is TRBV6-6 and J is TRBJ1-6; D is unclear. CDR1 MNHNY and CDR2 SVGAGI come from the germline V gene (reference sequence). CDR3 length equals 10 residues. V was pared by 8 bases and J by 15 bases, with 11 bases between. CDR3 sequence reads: CASQRGVLHF. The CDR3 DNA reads TGTGCCAGCCAAAGAGGAGTCCTCCACTTT.

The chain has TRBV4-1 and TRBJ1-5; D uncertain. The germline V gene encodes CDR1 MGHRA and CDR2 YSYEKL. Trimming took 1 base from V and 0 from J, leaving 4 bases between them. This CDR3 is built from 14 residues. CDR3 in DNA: TGCGCCAGCAGCCAAGGGGCTAGCAATCAGCCCCAGCATTTT. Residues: CASSQGASNQPQHF.

The CDR3 reads CASSPSGNAFF. For the CDR3, the DNA is TGTGCCAGCTCACCATCAGGGAATGCTTTCTTT. V and J are TRBV18 and TRBJ1-1, with a tentative D call TRBD1 (5 bases). The length of the CDR3 is 11 residues. Trimming took 2 bases from V and 11 from J, leaving 9 bases between them. Germline CDR1 KGHSH, CDR2 LQKENI.

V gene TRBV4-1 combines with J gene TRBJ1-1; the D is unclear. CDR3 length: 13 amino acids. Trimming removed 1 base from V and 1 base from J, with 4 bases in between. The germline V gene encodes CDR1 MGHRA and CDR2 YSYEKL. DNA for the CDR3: TGCGCCAGCAGCCAAGTGAGGAACACTGAAGCTTTCTTT. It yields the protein CASSQVRNTEAFF.

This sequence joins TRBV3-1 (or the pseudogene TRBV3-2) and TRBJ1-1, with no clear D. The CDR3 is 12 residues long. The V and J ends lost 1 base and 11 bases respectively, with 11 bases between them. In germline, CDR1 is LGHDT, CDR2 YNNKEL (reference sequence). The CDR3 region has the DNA TGTGCCAGCAGCCAAGTGGATGGGAGGGCTTTCTTT. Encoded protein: CASSQVDGRAFF.

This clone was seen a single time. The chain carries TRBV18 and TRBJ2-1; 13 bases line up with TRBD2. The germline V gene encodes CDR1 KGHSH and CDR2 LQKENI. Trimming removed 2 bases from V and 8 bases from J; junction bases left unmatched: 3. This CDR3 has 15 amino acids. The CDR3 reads CASSPGTSGAYEQFF. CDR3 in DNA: TGTGCCAGCTCACCAGGGACTAGCGGGGCCTATGAGCAGTTCTTC.

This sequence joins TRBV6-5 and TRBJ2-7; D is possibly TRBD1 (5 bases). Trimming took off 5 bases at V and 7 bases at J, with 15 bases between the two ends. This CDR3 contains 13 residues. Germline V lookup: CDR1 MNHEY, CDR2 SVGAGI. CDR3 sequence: CASSKLDTREQYF. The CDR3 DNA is TGTGCCAGCAGTAAACTGGACACCCGAGAGCAGTACTTC.